A selection of T cell receptor beta chains follows, all from one sample in a study of cytotoxic CD8 clonotypes in ibrutinib-treated CLL. Assay: immunoSEQ multiplex PCR; the TCRdb copy retains only in-frame clones and omits some. The sample holds some 130,000 clones, more than 75% seen once. Sequenced material: PBMCs, taken after 24 months of ibrutinib treatment. The receptors come from a human donor with chronic lymphocytic leukemia. CDR3s include the opening cysteine and the closing phenylalanine or tryptophan. The D gene is left open where the match is weak. Where a row states a size, it is once, few, many or the class of an expanded clone; other rows omit it.

12	NA	NA	TRBV15	TRBJ1-1	CATGTMNTEAFF	TGTGCCACCGGGACAATGAACACTGAAGCTTTCTTT
12	NA	NA	TRBV9	TRBJ2-5	CASSVIGGPPHF	TGTGCCAGCAGCGTTATTGGGGGTCCACCCCACTTC
15	NA	NA	TRBV6-5	TRBJ1-1	CASRIRQRSGTEAFF	TGTGCCAGCAGAATCCGACAGCGGTCGGGGACTGAAGCTTTCTTT
15	NA	NA	TRBV5-6	TRBJ1-6	CASIRGVGNNSPLHF	TGTGCCAGCATCAGAGGGGTAGGAAATAATTCACCCCTCCACTTT
14	NA	NA	TRBV27	TRBJ2-1	CASSLDTGDNEQFF	TGTGCCAGCAGTTTGGACACTGGAGACAATGAGCAGTTCTTC
13	NA	TRBD2	TRBV9	TRBJ2-5	CASSPRGEETQYF	TGTGCCAGCAGCCCCCGGGGGGAAGAGACCCAGTACTTC
15	NA	NA	TRBV18	TRBJ2-7	CASSPGQLLSYEQYF	TGTGCCAGCTCACCAGGGCAGCTCTTATCCTACGAGCAGTACTTC
17	NA	TRBD1	TRBV10-3	TRBJ2-5	CAIRGEAYRGRQETQYF	TGTGCCATCAGAGGGGAAGCCTACAGGGGGCGGCAGGAGACCCAGTACTTC
14	NA	TRBD1	TRBV5-1	TRBJ2-1	CASSWGTGDYEQFF	TGCGCCAGCAGCTGGGGGACAGGGGACTATGAGCAGTTCTTC
11	NA	NA	TRBV5-1	TRBJ2-7	CASSLDYEQYF	TGCGCCAGCAGCTTAGACTACGAGCAGTACTTC
11	NA	NA	TRBV25-1	TRBJ2-3	CAINPADTQYF	TGTGCCATCAACCCCGCAGATACGCAGTATTTT
15	once	NA	TRBV7-3	TRBJ1-1	CASSLTGGPGTEAFF	TGTGCCAGCAGCTTAACTGGGGGGCCGGGCACTGAAGCTTTCTTT
12	many	TRBD1	TRBV19	TRBJ1-5	CASSMAQGAQHF	TGTGCCAGTAGTATGGCCCAGGGGGCCCAGCATTTT
13	NA	NA	TRBV6-1	TRBJ2-7	CASREGVRYEQYF	TGTGCCAGCAGGGAAGGGGTGAGGTACGAGCAGTACTTC
17	NA	TRBD2	TRBV5-1	TRBJ2-5	CASSLVAGGRRQETQYF	TGCGCCAGCAGCTTGGTGGCGGGGGGCCGGCGGCAAGAGACCCAGTACTTC
11	many	NA	TRBV28	TRBJ2-3	CASSFRDTQYF	TGTGCCAGCAGTTTCAGGGATACGCAGTATTTT